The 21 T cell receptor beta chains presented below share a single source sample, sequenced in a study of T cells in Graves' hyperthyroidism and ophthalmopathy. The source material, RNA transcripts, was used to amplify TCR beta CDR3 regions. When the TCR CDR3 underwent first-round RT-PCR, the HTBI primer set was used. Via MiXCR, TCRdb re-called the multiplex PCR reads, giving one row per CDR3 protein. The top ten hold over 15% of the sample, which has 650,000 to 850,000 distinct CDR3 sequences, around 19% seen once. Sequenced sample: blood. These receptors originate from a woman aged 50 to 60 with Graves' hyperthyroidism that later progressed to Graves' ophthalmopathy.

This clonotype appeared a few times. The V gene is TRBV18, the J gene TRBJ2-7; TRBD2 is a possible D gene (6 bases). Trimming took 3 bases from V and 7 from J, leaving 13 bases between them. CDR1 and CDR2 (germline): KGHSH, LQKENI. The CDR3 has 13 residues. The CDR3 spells CASSPGGAREQYF. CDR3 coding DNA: TGTGCCAGCTCACCCGGAGGGGCGCGGGAGCAGTACTTC.

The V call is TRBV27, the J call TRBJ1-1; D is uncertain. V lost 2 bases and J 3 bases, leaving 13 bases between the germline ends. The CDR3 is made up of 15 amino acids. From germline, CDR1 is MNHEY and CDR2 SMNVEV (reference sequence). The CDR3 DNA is TGTGCCAGCAGTTTACAATCGTTTCGGGACACTGAAGCTTTCTTT. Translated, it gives CASSLQSFRDTEAFF.

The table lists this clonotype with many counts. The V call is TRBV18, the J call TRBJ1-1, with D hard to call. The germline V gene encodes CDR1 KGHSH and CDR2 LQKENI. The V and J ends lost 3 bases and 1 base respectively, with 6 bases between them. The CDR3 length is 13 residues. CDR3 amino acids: CASSPAGNTEAFF. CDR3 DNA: TGTGCCAGCTCACCGGCAGGGAACACTGAAGCTTTCTTT.

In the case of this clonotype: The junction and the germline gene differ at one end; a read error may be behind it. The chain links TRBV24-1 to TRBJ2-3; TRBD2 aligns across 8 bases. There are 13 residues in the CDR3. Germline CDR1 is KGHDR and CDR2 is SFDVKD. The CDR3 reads CATRERGTDTQYF. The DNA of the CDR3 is TGTGCCACCCGTGAGCGGGGGACAGATACGCAGTATTTT.

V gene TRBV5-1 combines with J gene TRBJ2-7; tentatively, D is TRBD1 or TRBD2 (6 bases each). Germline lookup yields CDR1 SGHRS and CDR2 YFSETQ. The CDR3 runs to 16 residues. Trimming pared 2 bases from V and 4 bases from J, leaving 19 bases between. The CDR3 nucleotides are TGCGCCAGCAGCTTCGGACCGCGAGGAGGGGGATACGAGCAGTACTTC. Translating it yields CASSFGPRGGGYEQYF.

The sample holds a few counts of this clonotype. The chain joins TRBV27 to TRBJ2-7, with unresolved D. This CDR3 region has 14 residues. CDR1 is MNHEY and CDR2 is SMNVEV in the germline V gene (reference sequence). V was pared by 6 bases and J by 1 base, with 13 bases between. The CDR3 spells CASRSQGESYEQYF. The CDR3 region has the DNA TGTGCCAGCAGAAGTCAAGGAGAATCCTACGAGCAGTACTTC.

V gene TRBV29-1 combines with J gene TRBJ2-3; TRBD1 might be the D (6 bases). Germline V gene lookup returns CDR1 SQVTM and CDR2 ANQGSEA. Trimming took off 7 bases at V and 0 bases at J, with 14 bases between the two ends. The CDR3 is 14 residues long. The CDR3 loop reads CSGGHGSSTDTQYF. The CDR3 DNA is TGCAGCGGGGGACACGGGTCTAGCACAGATACGCAGTATTTT.

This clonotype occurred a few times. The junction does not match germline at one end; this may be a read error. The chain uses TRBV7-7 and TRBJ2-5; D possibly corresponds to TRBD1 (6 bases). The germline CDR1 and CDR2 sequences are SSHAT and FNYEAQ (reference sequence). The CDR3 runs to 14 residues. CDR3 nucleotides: TGTGCTAGCAGCCAGACAGGATTTCAAGAGACCCAGTACTTC. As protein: CASSQTGFQETQYF.

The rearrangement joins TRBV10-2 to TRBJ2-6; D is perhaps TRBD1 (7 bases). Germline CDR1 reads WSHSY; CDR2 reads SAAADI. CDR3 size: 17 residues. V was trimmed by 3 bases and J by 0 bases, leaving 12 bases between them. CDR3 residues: CASSDRGVSSGANVLTF. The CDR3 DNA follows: TGCGCCAGCAGTGACAGGGGGGTGAGCTCTGGGGCCAACGTCCTGACTTTC.

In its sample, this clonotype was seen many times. The CDR3 nucleotides read TGCAGTGCTTCAGTAGATAGCAATCAGCCCCAGCATTTT. Translated, it gives CSASVDSNQPQHF. The chain uses TRBV20-1 and TRBJ1-5; D is undetermined. V was clipped by 5 bases and J by 0 bases, with 8 bases between them. CDR3 length: 13 amino acids. CDR1 DFQATT and CDR2 SNEGSKA come from the germline V gene (reference sequence).

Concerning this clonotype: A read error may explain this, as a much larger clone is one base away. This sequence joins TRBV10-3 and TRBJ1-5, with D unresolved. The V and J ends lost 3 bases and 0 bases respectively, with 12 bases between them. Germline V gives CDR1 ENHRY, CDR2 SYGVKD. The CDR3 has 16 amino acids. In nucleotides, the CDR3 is TGTGCCATCAGTGATTCGGAGTCGGGTAGCAATCAGCCCCAGCATTTT. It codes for CAISDSESGSNQPQHF.

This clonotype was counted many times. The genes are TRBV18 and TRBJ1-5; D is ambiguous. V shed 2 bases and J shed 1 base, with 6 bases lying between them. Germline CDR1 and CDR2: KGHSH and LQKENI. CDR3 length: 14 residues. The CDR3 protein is CASSPTQSNQPQHF. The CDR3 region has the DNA TGTGCCAGCTCACCAACACAGAGCAATCAGCCCCAGCATTTT.

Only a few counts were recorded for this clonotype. The CDR3 DNA sequence: TGTGCCAGTAGCAGGGAGCGTGGGAGGGATCAGCCCCAGCATTTT. Protein: CASSRERGRDQPQHF. This chain links TRBV19 with TRBJ1-5; TRBD1 might be the D (5 bases). This CDR3 contains 15 residues. The germline V and J ends were trimmed by 6 bases and 5 bases, with 17 bases remaining between them. CDR1 is LNHDA, CDR2 SQIVND, per germline (reference sequence).

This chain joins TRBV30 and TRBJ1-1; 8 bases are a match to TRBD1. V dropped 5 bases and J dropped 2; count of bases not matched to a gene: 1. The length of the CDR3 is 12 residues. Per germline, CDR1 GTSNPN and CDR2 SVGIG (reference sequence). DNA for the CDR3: TGTGCCTGGGGACAGGGTAACACTGAAGCTTTCTTT. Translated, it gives CAWGQGNTEAFF.

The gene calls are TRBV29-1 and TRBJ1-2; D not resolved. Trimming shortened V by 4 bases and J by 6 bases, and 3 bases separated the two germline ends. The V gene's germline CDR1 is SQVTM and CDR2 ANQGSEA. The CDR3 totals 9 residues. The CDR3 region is CSVGDGYTF. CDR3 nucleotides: TGCAGCGTTGGCGATGGCTACACCTTC.

For the CDR3, the DNA is TGTGCCAGCAAGAAAACAGGGGGGGTAGATACGCAGTATTTT. Translation gives CASKKTGGVDTQYF. The V gene is TRBV6-1, the J gene TRBJ2-3, with D perhaps matching TRBD1 (8 bases). Per germline, CDR1 MNHNS and CDR2 SASEGT. Trimming cost V 7 bases and J 5 bases, with 16 bases left between them. CDR3 length equals 14 residues.

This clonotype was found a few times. This chain's CDR3 is CASSQTQGEAYNEQFF. Here the CDR3 DNA reads TGCGCCAGCAGCCAAACTCAGGGTGAGGCCTACAATGAGCAGTTCTTC. The genes are TRBV4-1 and TRBJ2-1, with a possible D match to TRBD1 (5 bases). This CDR3 has 16 residues. CDR1 is MGHRA, CDR2 YSYEKL, per germline. Trimming pared 2 bases from V and 2 bases from J, leaving 13 bases between.

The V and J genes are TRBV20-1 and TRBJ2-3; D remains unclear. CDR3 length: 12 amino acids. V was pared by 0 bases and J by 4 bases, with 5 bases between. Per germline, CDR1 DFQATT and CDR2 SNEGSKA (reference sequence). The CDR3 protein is CSAREGPDTQYF. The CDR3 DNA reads TGCAGTGCTAGAGAAGGGCCAGATACGCAGTATTTT.

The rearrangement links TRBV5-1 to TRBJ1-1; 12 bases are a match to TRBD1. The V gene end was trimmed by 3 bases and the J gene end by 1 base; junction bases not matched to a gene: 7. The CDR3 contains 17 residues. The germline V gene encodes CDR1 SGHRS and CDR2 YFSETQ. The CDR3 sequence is CASSSGQGALRNTEAFF. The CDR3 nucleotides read TGCGCCAGCAGCTCGGGACAGGGGGCTTTGAGGAACACTGAAGCTTTCTTT.

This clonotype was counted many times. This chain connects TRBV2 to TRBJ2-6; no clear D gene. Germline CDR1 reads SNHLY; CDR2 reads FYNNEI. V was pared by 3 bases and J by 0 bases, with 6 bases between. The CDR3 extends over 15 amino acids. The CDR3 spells CASSDGVSGANVLTF. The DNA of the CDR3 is TGTGCCAGCAGTGACGGTGTCTCTGGGGCCAACGTCCTGACTTTC.

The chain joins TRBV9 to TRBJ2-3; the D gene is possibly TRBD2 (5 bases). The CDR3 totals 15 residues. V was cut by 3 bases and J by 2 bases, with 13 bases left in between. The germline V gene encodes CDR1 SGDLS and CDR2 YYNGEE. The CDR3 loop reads CASSALGLVTDTQYF. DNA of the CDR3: TGTGCCAGCAGCGCCTTAGGACTTGTCACAGATACGCAGTATTTT.